The present TCR beta chain was sequenced within a study of T cells in Graves' hyperthyroidism and ophthalmopathy. Study-level information: Peripheral blood was drawn at first diagnosis, prior to all treatment. Study-level points and caveats: In simple terms, a model built on 13 V-J features told ophthalmopathy apart from stable hyperthyroidism.

There were TCR beta CDR3 regions amplified from RNA transcripts. Using the HTBI primer set, a first-round RT-PCR was run on the TCR CDR3. One entry per CDR3 protein, called by TCRdb with MiXCR from the multiplex PCR reads. The sample holds around 500,000 distinct CDR3 sequences, about 20% seen once. A word on this clonotype: Its antigen is as yet unknown.

V was pared by 6 bases and J by 5 bases, with 13 bases of the junction left unmatched. CDR1 and CDR2 (germline): SNHLY, FYNNEI. The CDR3 runs to 16 residues. The chain couples TRBV2 to TRBJ2-5; 9 nucleotides match TRBD1. Sequences were obtained from blood. The origin of this receptor is a woman in her seventies with Graves' ophthalmopathy. CDR3 amino acids: CASRIYLQGAGETQYF. The CDR3 coding sequence is TGTGCCAGCAGGATATACCTACAGGGGGCGGGGGAGACCCAGTACTTC. Variable domain in full (rest from reference TRBV2 and TRBJ2-5): EPEVTQTPSHQVTQMGQEVILRCVPISNHLYFYWYRQILGQKVEFLVSFYNNEISEKSEIFDDQFSVERPDGSNFTLKIRSTKLEDSAMYFCASRIYLQGAGETQYFGPGTRLLVL.